The 7 T cell receptor beta chains below all came from one sample that was sequenced in a study of cytomegalovirus exposure and HLA in healthy donors. The PCR ran on 60 Vbeta and 13 Jbeta primers. The protocol was immunoSEQ multiplex PCR, while the TCRdb copy is restricted to in-frame clones and leaves out a portion. Here the sample spans 95,000 to 100,000 clones, 60% to 75% being singletons. Input material: PBMCs. These TCRs come from a man aged 50-60 years in good health and CMV-seronegative.

The chain has TRBV7-8 and TRBJ2-3, with 7 bases matching TRBD2. From germline, CDR1 is SGHVS and CDR2 FQNEAQ. V gave up 2 bases and J gave up 2 bases; unmatched junction bases: 4. The CDR3 runs 15 residues. In DNA form, the CDR3 reads TGTGCCAGCAGCTTAAGGCTAGCGGACACAGATACGCAGTATTTT. It specifies CASSLRLADTDTQYF.

The chain has TRBV7-2 and TRBJ2-5, with 9 bases fitting TRBD2. The CDR3 runs 15 residues. CDR1 is SGHTA, CDR2 FQGNSA, per germline. V dropped 2 bases and J dropped 5; count of bases not matched to a gene: 6. The CDR3 DNA is TGTGCCAGCAGCTTATTAGGGGCGGGAGGGGAGACCCAGTACTTC. Its translation is CASSLLGAGGETQYF.

The rearrangement uses TRBV6-5 and TRBJ1-5, with TRBD1 as a possible D gene (6 bases). The ends were cut back, 6 bases at V and 3 bases at J, with 12 bases in the middle. The CDR3 totals 14 residues. Per germline, CDR1 MNHEY and CDR2 SVGAGI. The CDR3 loop reads CASSPQGFNQPQHF. For the CDR3, the DNA is TGTGCCAGCAGCCCACAGGGATTCAATCAGCCCCAGCATTTT.

The chain links TRBV7-8 to TRBJ2-5, with D uncertain. Trimming shortened V by 7 bases and J by 1 base, and 13 bases separated the two germline ends. This CDR3 has 14 residues. CDR1 and CDR2 from the germline V gene are SGHVS and FQNEAQ. The CDR3 region is CASTVGSSQETQYF. The DNA for the CDR3 is TGTGCCAGCACCGTCGGTTCGTCCCAAGAGACCCAGTACTTC.

The chain employs TRBV6-6 and TRBJ2-3; TRBD1 agrees at 8 bases. The CDR3 covers 14 residues. The V and J ends lost 4 bases and 2 bases, in that order; junction bases with no gene match: 2. Germline V gene sequence: CDR1 MNHNY, CDR2 SVGAGI (reference sequence). In nucleotides, the CDR3 is TGTGCCAGCAGTTGGGACAGGTCCACAGATACGCAGTATTTT. It encodes CASSWDRSTDTQYF.

This CDR3 is CASSLVGLSNTGELFF. Here the CDR3 DNA reads TGCGCCAGCAGCTTGGTCGGACTATCTAACACCGGGGAGCTGTTTTTT. The rearrangement joins TRBV5-1 to TRBJ2-2; possibly TRBD2 for D (6 bases). The length of the CDR3 is 16 residues. V gave up 0 bases and J gave up 2 bases, with 11 bases separating them. Germline V lookup: CDR1 SGHRS, CDR2 YFSETQ.

The V call is TRBV7-9, the J call TRBJ1-3; no clear D. This CDR3 region has 15 residues. V was clipped by 4 bases and J by 2 bases, with 12 bases between them. The germline V gene has CDR1 SEHNR and CDR2 FQNEAQ (reference sequence). The CDR3 sequence is CASSSVVKTGNTIYF. CDR3 DNA sequence: TGTGCCAGCAGCTCCGTAGTTAAAACTGGAAACACCATATATTTT.